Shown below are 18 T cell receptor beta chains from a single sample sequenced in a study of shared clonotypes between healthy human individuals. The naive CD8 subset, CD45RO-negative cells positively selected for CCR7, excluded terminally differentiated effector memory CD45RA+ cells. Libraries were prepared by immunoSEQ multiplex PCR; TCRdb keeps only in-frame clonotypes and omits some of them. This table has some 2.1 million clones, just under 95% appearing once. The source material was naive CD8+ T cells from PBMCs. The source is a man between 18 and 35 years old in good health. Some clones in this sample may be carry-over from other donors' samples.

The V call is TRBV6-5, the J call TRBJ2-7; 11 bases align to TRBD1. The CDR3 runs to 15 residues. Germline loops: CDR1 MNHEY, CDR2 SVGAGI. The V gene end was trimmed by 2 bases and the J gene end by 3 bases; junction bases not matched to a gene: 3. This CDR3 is CASSYPGQGDYEQYF. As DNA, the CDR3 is TGTGCCAGCAGTTACCCGGGACAGGGGGACTACGAGCAGTACTTC.

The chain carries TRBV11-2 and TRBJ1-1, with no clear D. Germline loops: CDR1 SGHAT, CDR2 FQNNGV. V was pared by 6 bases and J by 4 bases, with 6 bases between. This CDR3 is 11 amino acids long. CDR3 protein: CASRFATEAFF. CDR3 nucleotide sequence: TGTGCCAGCAGATTCGCCACTGAAGCTTTCTTT.

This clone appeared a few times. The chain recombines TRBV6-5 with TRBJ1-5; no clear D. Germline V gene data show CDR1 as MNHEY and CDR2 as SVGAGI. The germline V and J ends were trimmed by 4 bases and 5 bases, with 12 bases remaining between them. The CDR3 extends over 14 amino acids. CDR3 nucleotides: TGTGCCAGCAGTTCAGCGGACGTCTATCAGCCCCAGCATTTT. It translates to CASSSADVYQPQHF.

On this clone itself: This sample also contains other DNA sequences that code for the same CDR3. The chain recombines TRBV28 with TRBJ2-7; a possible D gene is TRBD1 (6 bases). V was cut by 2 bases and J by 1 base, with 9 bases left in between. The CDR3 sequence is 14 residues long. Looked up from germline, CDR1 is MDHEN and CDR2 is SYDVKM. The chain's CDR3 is CASSLTGSSYEQYF. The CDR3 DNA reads TGTGCCAGCAGTTTAACAGGGAGTTCCTACGAGCAGTACTTC.

The CDR3 nucleotides are TGTGCCACCAGCAGGGAGTGGGGAAAACCAGCGGCTGCGGCCTACAATGAGCAGTTCTTC. Translating gives CATSREWGKPAAAAYNEQFF. The chain employs TRBV15 and TRBJ2-1, with D tentatively TRBD2 (5 bases). The CDR3 totals 20 residues. The germline gives CDR1 LNHNV, CDR2 YYDKDF (reference sequence). The V gene lost 3 bases and the J gene lost 2 bases, with 26 bases spanning the gap.

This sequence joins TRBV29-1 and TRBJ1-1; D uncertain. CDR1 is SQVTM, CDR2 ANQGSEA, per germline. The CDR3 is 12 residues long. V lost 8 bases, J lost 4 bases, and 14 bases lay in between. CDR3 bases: TGCAGCACATTGGAGGGTCTCACTGAAGCTTTCTTT. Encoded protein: CSTLEGLTEAFF.

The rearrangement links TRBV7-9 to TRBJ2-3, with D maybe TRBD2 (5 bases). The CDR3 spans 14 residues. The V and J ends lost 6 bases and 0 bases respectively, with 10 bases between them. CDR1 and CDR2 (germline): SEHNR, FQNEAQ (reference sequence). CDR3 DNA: TGTGCCAGCAGAGCGGCTAGGAGCACAGATACGCAGTATTTT. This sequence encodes CASRAARSTDTQYF. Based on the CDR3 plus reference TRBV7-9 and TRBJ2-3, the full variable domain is DTGVSQNPRHKITKRGQNVTFRCDPISEHNRLYWYRQTLGQGPEFLTYFQNEAQLEKSRLLSDRFSAERPKGSFSTLEIQRTEQGDSAMYLCASRAARSTDTQYFGPGTRLTVL.

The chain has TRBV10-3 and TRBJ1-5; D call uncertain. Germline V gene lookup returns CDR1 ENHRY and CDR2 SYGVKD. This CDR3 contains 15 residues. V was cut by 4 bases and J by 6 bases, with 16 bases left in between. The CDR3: CAISGSVNAGQPQHF. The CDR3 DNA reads TGTGCCATCAGTGGCTCAGTCAACGCGGGTCAGCCCCAGCATTTT.

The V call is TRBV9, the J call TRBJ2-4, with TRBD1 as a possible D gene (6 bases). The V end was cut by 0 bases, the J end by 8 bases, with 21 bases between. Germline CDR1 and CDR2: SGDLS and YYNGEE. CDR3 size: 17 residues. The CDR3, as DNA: TGTGCCAGCAGCGTAGCTGAAACAGGGCTATCATGGGACATTCAGTACTTC. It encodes CASSVAETGLSWDIQYF.

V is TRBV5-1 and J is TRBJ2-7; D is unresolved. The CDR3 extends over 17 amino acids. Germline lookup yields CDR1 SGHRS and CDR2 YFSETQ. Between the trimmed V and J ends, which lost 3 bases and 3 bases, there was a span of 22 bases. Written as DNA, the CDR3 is TGCGCCAGCAGCTCGTCCGGCAGAGTAGCCTTCTACTACGAGCAGTACTTC. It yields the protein CASSSSGRVAFYYEQYF.

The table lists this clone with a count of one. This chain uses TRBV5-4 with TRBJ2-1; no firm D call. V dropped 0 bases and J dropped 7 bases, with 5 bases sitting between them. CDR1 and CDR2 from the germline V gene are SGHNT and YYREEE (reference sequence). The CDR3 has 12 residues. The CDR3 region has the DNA TGTGCCAGCAGCTTGGGGCAAAATGAGCAGTTCTTC. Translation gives CASSLGQNEQFF.

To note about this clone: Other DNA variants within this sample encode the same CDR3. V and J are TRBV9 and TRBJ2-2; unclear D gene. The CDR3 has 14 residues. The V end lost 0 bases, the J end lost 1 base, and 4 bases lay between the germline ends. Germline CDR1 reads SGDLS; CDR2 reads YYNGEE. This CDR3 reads CASSVVGNTGELFF. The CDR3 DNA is TGTGCCAGCAGCGTAGTTGGGAACACCGGGGAGCTGTTTTTT.

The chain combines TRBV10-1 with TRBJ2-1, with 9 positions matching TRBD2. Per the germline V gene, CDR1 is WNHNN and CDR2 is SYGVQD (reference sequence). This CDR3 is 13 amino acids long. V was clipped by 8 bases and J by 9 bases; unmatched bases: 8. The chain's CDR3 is CASSSGTKAEQFF. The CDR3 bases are TGCGCCAGCTCTAGCGGGACCAAGGCTGAGCAGTTCTTC.

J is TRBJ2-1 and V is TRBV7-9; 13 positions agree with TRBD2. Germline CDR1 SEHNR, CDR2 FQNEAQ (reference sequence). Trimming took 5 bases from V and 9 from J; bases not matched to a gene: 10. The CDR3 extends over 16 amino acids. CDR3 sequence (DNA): TGTGCCAGCAGCCTGGGACTAGCGGGAAGGTGGGGTGAGCAGTTCTTC. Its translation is CASSLGLAGRWGEQFF.

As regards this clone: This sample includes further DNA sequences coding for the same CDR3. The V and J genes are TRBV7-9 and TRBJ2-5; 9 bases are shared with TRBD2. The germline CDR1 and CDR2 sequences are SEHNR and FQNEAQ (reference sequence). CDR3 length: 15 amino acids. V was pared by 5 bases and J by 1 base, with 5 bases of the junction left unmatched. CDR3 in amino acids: CASSLRLAAQETQYF. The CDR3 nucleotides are TGTGCCAGCAGCCTCCGACTAGCGGCCCAAGAGACCCAGTACTTC.

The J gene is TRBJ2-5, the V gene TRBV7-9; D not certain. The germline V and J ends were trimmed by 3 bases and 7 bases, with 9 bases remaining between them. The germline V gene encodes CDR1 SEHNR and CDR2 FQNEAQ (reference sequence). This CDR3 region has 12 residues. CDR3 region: CASSFPAGTQYF. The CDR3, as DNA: TGTGCCAGCAGCTTCCCCGCAGGGACCCAGTACTTC.

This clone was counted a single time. In nucleotides, the CDR3 is TGTGCCAGCAGTTCAACCCGGGAGGGCCACTCCTACAATGAGCAGTTCTTC. Its protein is CASSSTREGHSYNEQFF. The chain has TRBV28 and TRBJ2-1, with TRBD2 identical over 8 bases. Germline assignment: CDR1 MDHEN and CDR2 SYDVKM. This CDR3 contains 17 residues. With 4 bases clipped from V and 0 bases from J, the junction kept 8 bases outside the gene matches.

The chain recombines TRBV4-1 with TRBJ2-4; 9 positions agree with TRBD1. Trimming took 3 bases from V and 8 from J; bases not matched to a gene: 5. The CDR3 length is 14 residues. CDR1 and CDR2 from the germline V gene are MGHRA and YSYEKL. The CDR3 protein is CASSQVGQGDIQYF. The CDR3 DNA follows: TGCGCCAGCAGCCAGGTGGGACAGGGTGACATTCAGTACTTC.